The clone carrying this TCR beta chain occurred once. The target antigen is unknown. Naive-designated CD8 cells lacked CD45RO, were positively enriched for CCR7, and omitted terminally differentiated effector memory CD45RA+ cells. Clones were read by immunoSEQ multiplex PCR, and TCRdb kept only the in-frame ones, dropping some. The table shows approximately 840,000 clones, with just over 95% occurring only once. This sample is part of a study of shared clonotypes between healthy human individuals. Across the study: For every donor, three CD4 naive, three CD4 memory, two CD8 naive and one CD8 memory plates were used.

Findings and caveats of the study: Non-shared clonotypes were found to have lower generation probabilities than the clonotypes that were shared by all four of the sorted-subset donors. Naive CD4 clonotypes overlapped across a few donors at around 5%. Sorted-subset sequencing, rarefaction showed, was incomplete despite large depth.

This receptor was taken from a man aged 25 to 40 in good health. The sequenced material came from naive CD8+ T cells sorted from blood.

CDR3 in amino acids: CASSLGLGWKAYEQYF. The CDR3 nucleotides read TGCGCCAGCAGCTTGGGTCTGGGGTGGAAAGCCTACGAGCAGTACTTC. The chain links TRBV5-1 to TRBJ2-7, with no clear D. CDR3 length equals 16 residues. Germline CDR1 reads SGHRS; CDR2 reads YFSETQ. The V gene lost 0 bases and the J gene lost 2 bases, with 15 bases spanning the gap.